The 7 T cell receptor beta chains reported below all come from one sample, sequenced in a study of T-cell memory formation after mild COVID-19. One entry per CDR3 protein results from TCRdb running MiXCR on the 5' RACE reads. The sample comprises 350,000 or so distinct CDR3 sequences, around a fifth of which are singletons, and about 12% rests with the top ten. Source material: PBMCs or a T cell subset sorted from them (not recorded which). Receptor source: an adult woman who had mild COVID-19 (a few samples of this study predate the infection). Cell type and time point are not known.

This clonotype was recorded only once. This chain uses TRBV3-1 with TRBJ2-5; TRBD1 matches 8 bases. Germline assignment: CDR1 LGHDT and CDR2 YNNKEL (reference sequence). With 5 bases clipped from V and 4 bases from J, the junction kept 6 bases outside the gene matches. The CDR3 is made up of 14 amino acids. The CDR3 DNA reads TGTGCCAGCAGCGCAGGACAGGGCAGAGAGACCCAGTACTTC. This codes for CASSAGQGRETQYF.

The rearrangement joins TRBV11-2 to TRBJ1-4; the match to TRBD1 covers 8 bases. Trimming took 3 bases from V and 7 from J; bases not matched to a gene: 7. Germline V gene lookup returns CDR1 SGHAT and CDR2 FQNNGV. This CDR3 has 15 amino acids. The CDR3 loop reads CASSLTGVKSEKLFF. The DNA of the CDR3 is TGTGCCAGCAGCTTGACAGGGGTTAAGAGTGAAAAACTGTTTTTT.

The chain couples TRBV5-1 to TRBJ2-3; unclear D gene. Per germline, CDR1 SGHRS and CDR2 YFSETQ. V was shortened by 5 bases and J by 2 bases, with 12 bases between the two germline ends. The CDR3 covers 14 residues. CDR3 bases: TGCGCCAGCAGTCTTTCGAGGCTCACAGATACGCAGTATTTT. It encodes CASSLSRLTDTQYF.

The chain recombines TRBV30 with TRBJ2-1; TRBD2 might be the D (6 bases). The length of the CDR3 is 14 residues. V was pared by 1 base and J by 6 bases, with 13 bases between. The germline V gene encodes CDR1 GTSNPN and CDR2 SVGIG (reference sequence). CDR3 nucleotides: TGTGCCTGGAGTGGGCTGGCGGAGGGCAATGAGCAGTTCTTC. It is translated as CAWSGLAEGNEQFF.

The chain carries TRBV24-1 and TRBJ1-2; the D gene is possibly TRBD1 (6 bases). This CDR3 is built from 13 residues. Trimming cost V 8 bases and J 0 bases, with 9 bases left between them. The germline V gene has CDR1 KGHDR and CDR2 SFDVKD. The CDR3 nucleotides are TGTGCCACCACCGCAGGGGCTAACTATGGCTACACCTTC. Its translation: CATTAGANYGYTF.

J is TRBJ2-3 and V is TRBV12-5, with no clear D. Germline CDR1 reads LGHNT; CDR2 reads FRNRAP. V was trimmed by 6 bases and J by 5 bases, leaving 6 bases between them. The CDR3 has 11 residues. CDR3 in amino acids: CASGSVDTQYF. The CDR3 nucleotides read TGTGCTAGTGGGTCGGTAGATACGCAGTATTTT. The variable domain in full, with the rest retrieved from reference TRBV12-5 and TRBJ2-3, is DARVTQTPRHKVTEMGQEVTMRCQPILGHNTVFWYRQTMMQGLELLAYFRNRAPLDDSGMPKDRFSAEMPDATLATLKIQPSEPRDSAVYFCASGSVDTQYFGPGTRLTVL.

The table lists this clonotype with a few counts. The V gene is TRBV20-1, the J gene TRBJ1-1; tentative D call: TRBD1 (5 bases). Germline lookup yields CDR1 DFQATT and CDR2 SNEGSKA (reference sequence). The CDR3 length is 13 residues. Deletions cut 6 bases from V and 3 bases from J, with 14 bases between. CDR3 DNA: TGCAGTGCCGCCCGGGGCGGAGACACTGAAGCTTTCTTT. Residues: CSAARGGDTEAFF.